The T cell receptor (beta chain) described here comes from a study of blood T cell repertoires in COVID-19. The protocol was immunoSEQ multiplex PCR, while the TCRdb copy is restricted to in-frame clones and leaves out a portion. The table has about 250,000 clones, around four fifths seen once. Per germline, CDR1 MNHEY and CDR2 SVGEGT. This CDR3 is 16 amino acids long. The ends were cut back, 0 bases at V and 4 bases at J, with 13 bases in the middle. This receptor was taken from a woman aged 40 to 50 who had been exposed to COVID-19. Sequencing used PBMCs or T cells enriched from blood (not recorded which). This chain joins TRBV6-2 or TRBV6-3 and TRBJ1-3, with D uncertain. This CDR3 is CASSYSLENLGNTIYF. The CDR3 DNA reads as TGTGCCAGCAGTTACTCGCTGGAGAACCTCGGAAACACCATATATTTT.